The next 21 T cell receptor beta chains were all read from a single sample in a study of blood T cell repertoires in COVID-19. Only in-frame clones appear in the TCRdb table, and some are missing; sequencing was by immunoSEQ multiplex PCR. The sample has 250,000 to 350,000 clones, roughly 88% seen once; the top ten hold less than 3%. Material: peripheral blood. The source of these receptors is a woman aged 25-40 years with active or convalescent COVID-19.

The gene calls are TRBV6-1 and TRBJ1-1, with no clear D. Trimming removed 1 base from V and 0 bases from J, with 15 bases in between. This CDR3 contains 17 residues. CDR1 and CDR2 from the germline V gene are MNHNS and SASEGT. CDR3 DNA: TGTGCCAGCAGTGAAGTGGTGGGCACCGAAATGAACACTGAAGCTTTCTTT. Its translation: CASSEVVGTEMNTEAFF.

The rearrangement uses TRBV30 and TRBJ1-4; D call uncertain. The V gene's germline CDR1 is GTSNPN and CDR2 SVGIG (reference sequence). Trimming left V 1 base short and J 3 bases short, with 12 bases between. The CDR3 is 15 residues long. CDR3 nucleotide sequence: TGTGCCTGGAGTGAATGGCCTGTGGCTAATGAAAAACTGTTTTTT. This encodes CAWSEWPVANEKLFF. The full variable domain, completed using reference TRBV30 and TRBJ1-4, is SQTIHQWPATLVQPVGSPLSLECTVEGTSNPNLYWYRQAAGRGLQLLFYSVGIGQISSEVPQNLSASRPQDRQFILSSKKLLLSDSGFYLCAWSEWPVANEKLFFGSGTQLSVL.

This sequence joins TRBV18 and TRBJ1-2, with D unclear. V lost 3 bases and J 1 base, leaving 9 bases between the germline ends. CDR1 is KGHSH, CDR2 LQKENI, per germline. This CDR3 has 14 amino acids. CDR3 in amino acids: CASSPAVLNYGYTF. In DNA, the CDR3 is TGTGCCAGCTCACCGGCAGTTCTTAACTATGGCTACACCTTC.

The chain has TRBV7-9 and TRBJ2-1, with 8 bases aligning to TRBD1. This CDR3 region has 14 residues. Germline V CDR1 and CDR2: SEHNR, FQNEAQ (reference sequence). V trimming: 5 bases; J trimming: 13 bases; junction bases outside the gene matches: 13. DNA for the CDR3: TGTGCCAGCAGCGCCGGACAGGGCGGCAGTAAACAGTTCTTC. Its translation is CASSAGQGGSKQFF.

J is TRBJ1-2 and V is TRBV6-5; possibly TRBD1 for D (6 bases). Germline CDR1 MNHEY, CDR2 SVGAGI. The CDR3 consists of 14 residues. The V gene lost 6 bases and the J gene lost 6 bases, with 17 bases spanning the gap. The CDR3 DNA reads as TGTGCCAGCAGGGACCAGGACAGCCAGAATGGCTACACCTTC. Its translation: CASRDQDSQNGYTF.

This clone was counted between two and nine times. The chain combines TRBV20-1 with TRBJ2-5; 11 positions agree with TRBD2. CDR1 and CDR2 (germline): DFQATT, SNEGSKA (reference sequence). J gave up 2 bases and V 3 bases, and 5 bases lay outside the gene matches. This CDR3 region has 15 residues. CDR3 nucleotides: TGCAGTGCTAGTAGGGCTAGCGGGGGGCAAGAGACCCAGTACTTC. Translated: CSASRASGGQETQYF.

This sequence joins TRBV12-3 or TRBV12-4 and TRBJ1-2; D gene uncertain. The CDR3 loop spans 13 amino acids. Trimming left V 6 bases short and J 1 base short, with 9 bases between. CDR3 DNA: TGTGCCAGCAGGAAAGAGAATAACTATGGCTACACCTTC. The encoded protein is CASRKENNYGYTF.

The chain employs TRBV4-3 and TRBJ2-5, with D perhaps matching TRBD2 (6 bases). Trimming shortened V by 3 bases and J by 5 bases, and 10 bases separated the two germline ends. The CDR3 spans 13 residues. Per the germline V gene, CDR1 is LGHNA and CDR2 is YSLEER. The CDR3 DNA follows: TGCGCCAGCAGCCAGGTACTAGCTGAGACCCAGTACTTC. Its protein product is CASSQVLAETQYF.

The chain uses TRBV28 and TRBJ1-5, with unresolved D. CDR3 length equals 16 residues. V lost 7 bases and J 0 bases, leaving 16 bases between the germline ends. Per germline, CDR1 MDHEN and CDR2 SYDVKM. The CDR3 loop reads CASMGRGFSSNQPQHF. As DNA, the CDR3 is TGTGCCAGCATGGGTCGGGGTTTCTCTAGCAATCAGCCCCAGCATTTT.

This chain uses TRBV27 with TRBJ1-2, with D possibly TRBD1 on 6 matching bases. This CDR3 comprises 14 residues. Trimming took 2 bases from V and 3 from J, leaving 10 bases between them. CDR1 MNHEY and CDR2 SMNVEV come from the germline V gene (reference sequence). As DNA, the CDR3 is TGTGCCAGCAGTTTAACGGGACAACACTATGGCTACACCTTC. Its protein is CASSLTGQHYGYTF.

Points on this clone: Other nucleotide sequences in the sample specify the same CDR3. The gene calls are TRBV20-1 and TRBJ1-2; D is uncertain. There are 11 residues in the CDR3. V lost 0 bases, J lost 8 bases, and 7 bases lay in between. Per germline, CDR1 DFQATT and CDR2 SNEGSKA (reference sequence). This CDR3 reads CSARDPGGYTF. The CDR3 DNA follows: TGCAGTGCTAGAGATCCCGGGGGCTACACCTTC.

The chain couples TRBV12-3 or TRBV12-4 to TRBJ2-5; TRBD1 is a possible D gene (5 bases). There are 13 residues in the CDR3. V was clipped by 6 bases and J by 4 bases, with 12 bases between them. CDR3 DNA sequence: TGTGCCAGCAGACTTACAGGTTTAGAGACCCAGTACTTC. Translation: CASRLTGLETQYF.

The V and J genes are TRBV13 and TRBJ2-7; 8 bases align to TRBD1. CDR3 length: 13 residues. The germline V gene encodes CDR1 PRHDT and CDR2 FYEKMQ (reference sequence). Trimming cost V 10 bases and J 6 bases; bases outside gene matches: 11. The CDR3 DNA follows: TGTGCCAAACAGGGGGTCCTCAATTCCGAGCAGTACTTC. This translates into CAKQGVLNSEQYF.

The chain uses TRBV10-3 and TRBJ1-1; D gene uncertain. The germline CDR1 and CDR2 sequences are ENHRY and SYGVKD. Trimming cost V 3 bases and J 0 bases, with 5 bases left between them. The CDR3 runs 13 residues. In DNA, the CDR3 is TGTGCCATCAGTGAAACTATGAACACTGAAGCTTTCTTT. This encodes CAISETMNTEAFF.

The CDR3 bases are TGTGCCACCAGTCGGATACAGGGGGCGGGCGCTTTCTTT. Amino acids: CATSRIQGAGAFF. V and J are TRBV15 and TRBJ1-1; 9 nucleotides line up with TRBD1. Germline V gives CDR1 LNHNV, CDR2 YYDKDF (reference sequence). The CDR3 is made up of 13 amino acids. V lost 6 bases to trimming and J lost 11 bases; unmatched junction nucleotides: 10. The full variable domain, with the rest looked up from reference TRBV15 and TRBJ1-1, is DAMVIQNPRYQVTQFGKPVTLSCSQTLNHNVMYWYQQKSSQAPKLLFHYYDKDFNNEADTPDNFQSRRPNTSFCFLDIRSPGLGDTAMYLCATSRIQGAGAFFGQGTRLTVV.

The chain couples TRBV6-5 to TRBJ2-7, with 7 bases aligning to TRBD1. V shed 7 bases and J 4 bases; nucleotides not matched to a gene: 13. Germline V gene data show CDR1 as MNHEY and CDR2 as SVGAGI. The CDR3 contains 15 residues. In nucleotides, the CDR3 is TGTGCCAGCACCCCCCGAGACAGGGTGGGTTACGAGCAGTACTTC. This encodes CASTPRDRVGYEQYF.

The rearrangement links TRBV28 to TRBJ1-1; 8 positions agree with TRBD1. The CDR3 totals 17 residues. Per the germline V gene, CDR1 is MDHEN and CDR2 is SYDVKM. V dropped 6 bases and J dropped 8; count of bases not matched to a gene: 20. CDR3 nucleotide sequence: TGTGCCAGCAGCCGCCGCACCAGGGGGCCGTTGGGGATGGAAGCTTTCTTT. It specifies CASSRRTRGPLGMEAFF.

This clone was recorded once. The rearrangement joins TRBV5-6 to TRBJ1-1; possible D gene TRBD1, 6 bases. This CDR3 contains 16 residues. Germline values: CDR1 SGHDT, CDR2 YYEEEE. Trimming took 4 bases from V and 2 from J, leaving 18 bases between them. CDR3 sequence (DNA): TGTGCCAGCAGCGTTGATCTACAGGGATCAAACACTGAAGCTTTCTTT. Amino acid sequence: CASSVDLQGSNTEAFF.

V usage is TRBV6-5 and J usage is TRBJ2-7; 10 positions agree with TRBD2. The germline V gene has CDR1 MNHEY and CDR2 SVGAGI. CDR3 length equals 15 residues. V dropped 7 bases and J dropped 1; count of bases not matched to a gene: 7. CDR3 sequence (DNA): TGTGCCAGCACCATCTCTAGCGGGGGTTCCTACGAGCAGTACTTC. Protein sequence: CASTISSGGSYEQYF.

The table lists this clone with a count of one. The chain uses TRBV7-2 and TRBJ1-3; D is possibly TRBD1 (6 bases). The germline gives CDR1 SGHTA, CDR2 FQGNSA. The CDR3 is 15 amino acids. Trimming took off 5 bases at V and 0 bases at J, with 11 bases between the two ends. CDR3 nucleotide sequence: TGTGCCAGCAGCGACGGGACAATCTCTGGAAACACCATATATTTT. Amino acid sequence: CASSDGTISGNTIYF.

The chain combines TRBV7-9 with TRBJ1-6; D is ambiguous. Germline CDR1 is SEHNR and CDR2 is FQNEAQ (reference sequence). CDR3 length: 14 residues. V was pared by 2 bases and J by 7 bases, with 9 bases between. CDR3 protein: CASSLLMGNSPLHF. In DNA form, the CDR3 reads TGTGCCAGCAGCTTACTGATGGGCAATTCACCCCTCCACTTT.